The source of this T cell receptor (beta chain) is a study of cytomegalovirus exposure and HLA in healthy donors (dated by TCRdb to the late 2010s). About the full investigation: An earlier analysis of roughly 630 of the donors reported approximately 270 Gb of sequence data and approximately 110 million unique TCR beta sequences from about 179 million T cells. Approximately 300 gigabases of sequencing data and around 87 million unique TCR sequences were included in an early release covering about 700 HLA-typed donors. Of the roughly 400 genotyped donors, 81% were placed in the genetic ancestry cluster associated with self-reported Caucasian donors. The study was designed to test whether signatures of past pathogen exposure could be identified by cataloging public T cell receptors. Using immunosequencing, the study profiled T cell repertoires from 500 to 800 subjects and related those repertoires to cytomegalovirus serostatus. Along with the approximately 650-subject first cohort, a separate validation cohort of over 90 different subjects was used. To predict cytomegalovirus infection status, the study brought together high-throughput TCR immunosequencing, statistical association of individual TCRs with disease status, and machine learning. To study patterns of TCR occurrence, a later analysis re-analyzed previously published TCR beta repertoires from 700 or so donors and added high-resolution HLA genotyping. Rather than drawing on any new phenotypic data, the later analysis identified candidate immune exposures from TCR beta sequences and the way those sequences occurred across donors. In an earlier analysis of 500 to 650 of the donors, high-throughput TCR beta sequencing was used to judge whether each TCR beta V gene segment behaved as functional or pseudogenic. Alongside the repertoire data, information on donor age, sex, ethnicity and CMV serostatus was compiled. A later genetic analysis took genome-wide SNP genotypes for about three fifths of the 666 donors and used that subset as a discovery cohort. Every repertoire in the discovery cohort had been generated on one and the same sequencing platform. HLA typing included class I and class II loci at four-digit resolution. Typing coverage differed by locus: A, B, C, DRB1 and DQB1 were typed in roughly 620-630 donors, DQA1 in about 510, DPA1 in 600 to 610, and DPB1 in around 440. Roughly five DR-DQ haplotypes were handled as single units for association and clustering, since linkage in the cohort was strong. On average, 235,054 unique TCR beta nucleotide sequences were sequenced per donor among a few hundred genotyped donors of the cohort, with 15% to 20% of those sequences being non-productive.

Receptors were amplified or captured by the immunoSEQ multiplex PCR assay. For the multiplex PCR, a mixture combining 60 forward primers for TCR Vbeta segments and 13 reverse primers for TCR Jbeta segments was used. Amplification of the CDR3 region of rearranged TCR beta genes was performed with a multiplex PCR assay on genomic DNA. On the Illumina HiSeq System, the amplified TCR beta libraries were sequenced as 87-base-pair reads. The authors' pipeline ran thus. A later analysis tallied 80 million to 95 million unique TCR beta chains across the 640 or so repertoires, and approximately 9.9 million of those chains were shared by two or more donors. Raw reads were error-corrected and collapsed into unique sequences by a nearest-neighbor algorithm in which closely related sequences were merged to remove PCR and sequencing errors. Alignment of CDR3 sequences to IMGT reference sequences was used to assign V, D and J gene segments. For a sequence to be retained, a match of at least six nucleotides was required to both a V gene segment and a J gene segment. Rearrangements were called productive when the CDR3 lacked stop codons and stayed in frame with V and J; all others were non-productive. Following IMGT convention, CDR3 was defined as the stretch from the second conserved V-encoded cysteine up to the conserved J-encoded phenylalanine. In an earlier analysis of approximately 590 of the donors, sequences lacking an unambiguous match to a single V gene segment were excluded. In an earlier analysis of approximately 610 of the donors, V segments were called functional above 56.7% productive rearrangements and were called segregating when the between-donor standard deviation exceeded 5%. A statistical classification framework was developed to diagnose cytomegalovirus status using the catalog of TCR beta chain sequences. In a later analysis, V and J genes were assigned by comparing TCR nucleotide sequences against IMGT/GENE-DB human TR gene sequences. In a later analysis, CDR3 sequences and most-parsimonious VDJ recombination scenarios were assigned using the TCRdist pipeline. In a later analysis, each TCR beta chain was defined by its CDR3 amino acid sequence together with its V-gene family, and reads lacking a unique V-gene family were excluded. As a way to deal with suspected cross-contamination and a sequencing artifact, a later analysis dropped approximately 590 nucleotide sequences that were highly shared and had low generation probability. A later analysis calculated a clonal expansion index for each public chain from normalized within-repertoire ranks of inferred template counts. In a later analysis, generation probabilities were computed with a VDJ recombination model fitted to out-of-frame rearrangements, and the resulting probabilities were checked against IGoR. In a later analysis, TCR-TCR, TCR-HLA and TCR-CMV co-occurrence was scored with hypergeometric tests, and a repertoire-size bias correction was applied to TCR pairs. In a later analysis, false discovery rates were estimated by permuting HLA or CMV assignments 20 times. A later analysis grouped co-occurring TCRs with DBSCAN, adding TCRdist sequence similarity when clustering within HLA-allele-positive subsets. For co-occurrence clustering, repertoires with fewer than 30,000 or more than 120,000 public chains were excluded, along with four or five repertoires with anomalous nucleotide sharing. TCRdb provides this immuneACCESS table in a form limited to in-frame rearrangements. Some clones are lacking; in checked studies, under half of them reflect an unresolved V gene, and why the rest are absent is not known. V and J calls and clone size are those listed in that table; D and trimming were worked out from the DNA. A total of 110,000 or so clones appear in this sample, 65% to 85% of them only once. The ten largest make up about 5% of the sample.

Results the study describes overall, beyond this receptor: In a later analysis, most CMV-associated TCR beta chains were found to appear HLA-restricted, with HLA associations seemingly driven largely by CMV exposure. Some IMGT-functional V segments, including TRBV6-2 and TRBV6-3, could not be told apart with the 87-base-pair reads, so those segments were excluded. A cluster of highly shared sequence variants was judged likely to be a technical artifact of the sequencing pipeline. The authors suggested that the approach could potentially be generalized to other disease states and immunological phenotypes. The study listed 150 to 200 TCR beta chains as associated with cytomegalovirus. When HLA alleles, especially DR and DQ, strongly co-occurred, TCR associations were difficult to assign to individual alleles. In a later analysis, HLA-associated TCR beta chains were found to be more clonally expanded and to have lower generation probabilities than equally common non-associated chains. Because counts were too low, seventeen rarely observed V segments, including chromosome 9 orphons, were left out of the earlier analysis of 587 of the donors. An earlier analysis of around 500 of the donors showed that most TCR beta V segments appeared in productive rearrangements either about 90% or about 30% of the time, which broadly matched IMGT annotations. The only immune exposure information available for the cohort was CMV serostatus. A further reported finding was that TCR beta sequences accurately predicted the HLA-A and HLA-B alleles for most subjects in the first cohort. A later genetic analysis associated a missense DCLRE1C variant with V-gene and J-gene trimming of TCR beta chains, and an independent cohort replicated the association. Compared with the approximately 700-donor mean, donors in an Asian-associated ancestry cluster had fewer N-insertions in productive TCRs, according to a later genetic analysis. Because HLA typing was unavailable for some donors at each locus, only the typed subset was used in association tests. Linkage disequilibrium might explain the correlated functional status among segregating V segments, but an unknown experimental factor could not be excluded. In this cohort, only TCR beta chains were sequenced, and detectable features were limited by the absence of alpha or paired-chain data. Most TCR sequences were seen in very few donors, while some public TCRs were found in many individuals. Three of the identified cytomegalovirus-associated TCR beta chains were confirmed in vitro to be specific for cytomegalovirus antigens. The presence/absence analyses assumed that sequencing depth was roughly uniform across donors, and that assumption may not be true. According to a later analysis, TCR association rates differed among HLA loci, with DRB1 alleles showing the most associated TCRs and HLA-C alleles showing the fewest. Specific HLA alleles were associated with roughly 16,000 TCR beta sequences at a false discovery rate of 0.05 in a later analysis. The classifier was reported to diagnose cytomegalovirus status with high specificity and sensitivity in both the original cohort and the validation cohort. A later analysis reported that several top co-occurrence clusters appeared linked to parvovirus B19, influenza, CMV and Epstein-Barr virus.

Reading the germline V gene gives CDR1 KGHSH and CDR2 LQKENI. Taken from cysteine to phenylalanine, the CDR3 has 14 residues. CDR3 DNA only is kept here, 42 bases in frame from base 1. Cut back by 2 bases and 5 bases, the V and J ends lie 10 bases apart. Points on this clone: Its cognate antigen has yet to be identified. The sample holds no much larger clone one base away, and base qualities are not on file.

The cohort comprised 666 healthy bone marrow donors. At the time of sampling, all cohort members were nominally healthy, though unrecorded immune exposures were likely present. The donor was CMV seropositive and was included in the group of 250 to 300 seropositive cohort members. A peripheral blood sample was provided by each donor, and peripheral blood mononuclear cells were used for TCR beta sequencing. Genomic DNA extraction from the blood cell samples was performed with the Qiagen DNeasy Blood Extraction Kit. The origin of this receptor is a woman in her twenties or thirties in good health and CMV-seropositive. The sequencing input was PBMCs. Recombination linked TRBV18 to TRBJ1-5, with the D gene too uncertain to name. This receptor has the CDR3 CASSPGGSDQPQHF. The DNA reads as follows: TGTGCCAGCTCACCAGGAGGGAGTGATCAGCCCCAGCATTTT.